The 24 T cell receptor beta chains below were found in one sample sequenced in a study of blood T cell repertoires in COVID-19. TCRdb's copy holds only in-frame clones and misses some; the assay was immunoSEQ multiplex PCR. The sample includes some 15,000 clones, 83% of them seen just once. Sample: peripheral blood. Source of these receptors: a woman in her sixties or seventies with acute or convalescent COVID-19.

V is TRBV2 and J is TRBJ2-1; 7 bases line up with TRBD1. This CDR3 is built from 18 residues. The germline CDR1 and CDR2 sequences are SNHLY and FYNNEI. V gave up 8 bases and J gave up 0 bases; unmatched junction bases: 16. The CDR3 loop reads CASHIRDRGQSSYNEQFF. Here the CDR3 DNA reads TGTGCCAGCCATATCCGGGACAGAGGCCAGAGCTCCTACAATGAGCAGTTCTTC. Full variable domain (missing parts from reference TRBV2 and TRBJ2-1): EPEVTQTPSHQVTQMGQEVILRCVPISNHLYFYWYRQILGQKVEFLVSFYNNEISEKSEIFDDQFSVERPDGSNFTLKIRSTKLEDSAMYFCASHIRDRGQSSYNEQFFGPGTRLTVL.

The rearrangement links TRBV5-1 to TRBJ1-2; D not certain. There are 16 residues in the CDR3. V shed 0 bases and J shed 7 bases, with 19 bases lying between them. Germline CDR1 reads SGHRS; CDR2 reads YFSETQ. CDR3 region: CASSLALEGLSGGYTF. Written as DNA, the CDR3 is TGCGCCAGCAGCTTGGCCTTGGAGGGCCTCTCGGGTGGCTACACCTTC.

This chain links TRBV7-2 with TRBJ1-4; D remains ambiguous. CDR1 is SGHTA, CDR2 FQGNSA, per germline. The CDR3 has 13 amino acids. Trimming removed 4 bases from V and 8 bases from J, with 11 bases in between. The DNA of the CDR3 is TGTGCCAGCAGCTCTTTCCCCGGGGAAAAACTGTTTTTT. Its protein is CASSSFPGEKLFF.

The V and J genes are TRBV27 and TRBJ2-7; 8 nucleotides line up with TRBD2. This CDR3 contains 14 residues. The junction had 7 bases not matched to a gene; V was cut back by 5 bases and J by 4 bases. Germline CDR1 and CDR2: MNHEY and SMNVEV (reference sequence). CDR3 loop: CASSPYPGGYEQYF. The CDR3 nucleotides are TGTGCCAGCAGTCCTTATCCGGGGGGGTACGAGCAGTACTTC.

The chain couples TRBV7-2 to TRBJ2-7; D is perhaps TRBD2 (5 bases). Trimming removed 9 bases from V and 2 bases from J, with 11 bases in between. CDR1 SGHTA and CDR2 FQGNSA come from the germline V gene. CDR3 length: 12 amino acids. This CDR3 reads CASSERTYEQYF. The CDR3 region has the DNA TGTGCCAGTTCTGAGCGGACCTACGAGCAGTACTTC.

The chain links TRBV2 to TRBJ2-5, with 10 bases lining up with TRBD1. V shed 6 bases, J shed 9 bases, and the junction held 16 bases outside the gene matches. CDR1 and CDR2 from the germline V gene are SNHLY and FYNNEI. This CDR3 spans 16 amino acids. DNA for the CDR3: TGTGCCAGCAGAGAAATCCGGGACAGGGGCCTCTGGGCCCAGTACTTC. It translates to CASREIRDRGLWAQYF.

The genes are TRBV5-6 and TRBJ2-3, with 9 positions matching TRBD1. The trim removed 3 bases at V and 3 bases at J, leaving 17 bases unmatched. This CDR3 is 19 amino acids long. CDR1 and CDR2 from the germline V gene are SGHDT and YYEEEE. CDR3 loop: CASSWGITGGVILTDTQYF. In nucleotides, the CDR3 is TGTGCCAGCAGCTGGGGGATTACAGGGGGCGTAATCTTAACAGATACGCAGTATTTT.

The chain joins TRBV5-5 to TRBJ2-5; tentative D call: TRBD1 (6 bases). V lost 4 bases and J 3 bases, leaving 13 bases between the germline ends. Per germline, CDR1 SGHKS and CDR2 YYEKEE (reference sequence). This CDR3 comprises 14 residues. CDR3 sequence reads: CASSTLQGKETQYF. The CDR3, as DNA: TGTGCCAGCAGCACCTTACAGGGTAAAGAGACCCAGTACTTC. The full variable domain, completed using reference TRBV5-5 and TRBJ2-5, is DAGVTQSPTHLIKTRGQQVTLRCSPISGHKSVSWYQQVLGQGPQFIFQYYEKEERGRGNFPDRFSARQFPNYSSELNVNALLLGDSALYLCASSTLQGKETQYFGPGTRLLVL.

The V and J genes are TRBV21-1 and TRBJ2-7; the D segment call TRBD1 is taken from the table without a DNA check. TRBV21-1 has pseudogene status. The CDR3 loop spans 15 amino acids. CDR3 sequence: CASSKDSYRVYEQYF. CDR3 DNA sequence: TGTGCCAGCAGCAAAGATTCTTACAGGGTCTACGAGCAGTACTTC.

CDR3: CASSPSVNTEAFF. The CDR3 DNA sequence: TGTGCCAGCTCACCATCAGTGAACACTGAAGCTTTCTTT. The gene calls are TRBV18 and TRBJ1-1; the D is unclear. CDR3 length: 13 amino acids. The V and J ends lost 2 bases and 0 bases respectively, with 4 bases between them. Germline loops: CDR1 KGHSH, CDR2 LQKENI.

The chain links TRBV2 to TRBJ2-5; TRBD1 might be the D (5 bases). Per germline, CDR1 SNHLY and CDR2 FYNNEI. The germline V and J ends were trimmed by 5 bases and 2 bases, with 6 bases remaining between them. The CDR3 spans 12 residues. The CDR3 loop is CASSRQQETQYF. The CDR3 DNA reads TGTGCCAGCAGTCGACAGCAAGAGACCCAGTACTTC.

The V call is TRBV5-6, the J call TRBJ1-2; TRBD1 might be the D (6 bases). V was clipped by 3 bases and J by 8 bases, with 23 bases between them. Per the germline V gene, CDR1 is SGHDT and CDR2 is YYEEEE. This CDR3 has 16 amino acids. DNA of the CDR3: TGTGCCAGCAGCTGGGGGCCGGGGCCGCCGCCCGGCGGCTACACCTTC. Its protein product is CASSWGPGPPPGGYTF.

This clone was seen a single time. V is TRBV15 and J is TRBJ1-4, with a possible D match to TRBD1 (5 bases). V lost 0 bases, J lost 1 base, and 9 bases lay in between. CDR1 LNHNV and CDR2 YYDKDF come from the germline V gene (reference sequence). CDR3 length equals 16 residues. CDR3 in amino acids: CATSRDPRVTNEKLFF. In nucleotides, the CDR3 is TGTGCCACCAGCAGAGACCCCAGGGTAACTAATGAAAAACTGTTTTTT.

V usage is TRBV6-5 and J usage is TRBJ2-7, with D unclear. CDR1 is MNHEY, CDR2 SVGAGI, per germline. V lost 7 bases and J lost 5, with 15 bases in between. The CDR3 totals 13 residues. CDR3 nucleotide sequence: TGTGCCAGCACCCCCCCCTCTGGCCACGAGCAGTACTTC. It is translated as CASTPPSGHEQYF.

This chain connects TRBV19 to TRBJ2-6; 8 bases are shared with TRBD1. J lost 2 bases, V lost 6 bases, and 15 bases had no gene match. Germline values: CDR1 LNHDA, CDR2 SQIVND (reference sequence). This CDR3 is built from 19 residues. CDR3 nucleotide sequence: TGTGCCAGTAGGCCCGTGGGATGGACAGGGAGCCCTGGGGCCAACGTCCTGACTTTC. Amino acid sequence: CASRPVGWTGSPGANVLTF.

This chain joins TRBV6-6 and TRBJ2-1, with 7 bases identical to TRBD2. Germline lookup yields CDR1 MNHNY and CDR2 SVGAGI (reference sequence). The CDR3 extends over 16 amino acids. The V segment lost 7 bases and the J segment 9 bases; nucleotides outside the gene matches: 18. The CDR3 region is CASTELPGLGTFEQFF. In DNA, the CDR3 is TGTGCCAGCACCGAACTCCCCGGACTAGGTACCTTTGAGCAGTTCTTC.

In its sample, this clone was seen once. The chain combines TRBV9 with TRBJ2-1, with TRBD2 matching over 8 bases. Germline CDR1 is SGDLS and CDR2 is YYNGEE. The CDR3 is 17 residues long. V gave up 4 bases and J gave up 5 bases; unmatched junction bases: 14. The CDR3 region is CASSPRGGLDIDNEQFF. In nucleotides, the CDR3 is TGTGCCAGCAGCCCCCGGGGGGGACTCGACATAGACAATGAGCAGTTCTTC. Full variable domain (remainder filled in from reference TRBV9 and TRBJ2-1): DSGVTQTPKHLITATGQRVTLRCSPRSGDLSVYWYQQSLDQGLQFLIQYYNGEERAKGNILERFSAQQFPDLHSELNLSSLELGDSALYFCASSPRGGLDIDNEQFFGPGTRLTVL.

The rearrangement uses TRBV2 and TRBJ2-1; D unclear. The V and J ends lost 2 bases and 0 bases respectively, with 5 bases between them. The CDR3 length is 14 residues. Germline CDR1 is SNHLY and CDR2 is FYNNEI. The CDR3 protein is CASSERSSYNEQFF. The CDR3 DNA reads TGTGCCAGCAGTGAACGGAGCTCCTACAATGAGCAGTTCTTC.

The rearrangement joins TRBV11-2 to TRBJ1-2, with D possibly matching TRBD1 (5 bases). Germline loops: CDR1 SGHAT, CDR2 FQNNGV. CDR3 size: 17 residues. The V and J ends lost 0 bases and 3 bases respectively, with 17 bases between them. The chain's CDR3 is CASSLEGGVAGYYGYTF. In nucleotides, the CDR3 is TGTGCCAGCAGCTTAGAGGGGGGGGTGGCAGGGTACTATGGCTACACCTTC.

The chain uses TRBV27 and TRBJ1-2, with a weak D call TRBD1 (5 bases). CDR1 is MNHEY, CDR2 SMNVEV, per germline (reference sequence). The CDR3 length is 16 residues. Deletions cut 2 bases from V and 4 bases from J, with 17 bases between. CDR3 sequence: CASSLLEPGQGYGYTF. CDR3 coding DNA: TGTGCCAGCAGTTTACTGGAGCCCGGGCAGGGCTATGGCTACACCTTC.

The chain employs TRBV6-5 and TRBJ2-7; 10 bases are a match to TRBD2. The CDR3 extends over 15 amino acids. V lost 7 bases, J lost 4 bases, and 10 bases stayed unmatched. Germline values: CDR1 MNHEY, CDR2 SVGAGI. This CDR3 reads CASIRRTSGSYEQYF. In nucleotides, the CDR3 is TGTGCCAGCATTCGAAGGACTAGCGGATCATACGAGCAGTACTTC.

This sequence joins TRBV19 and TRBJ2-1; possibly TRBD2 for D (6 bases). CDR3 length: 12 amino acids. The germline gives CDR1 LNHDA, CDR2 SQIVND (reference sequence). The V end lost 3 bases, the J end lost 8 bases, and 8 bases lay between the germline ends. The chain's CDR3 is CASSIRDYEQFF. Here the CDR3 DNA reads TGTGCCAGTAGTATCCGGGACTATGAGCAGTTCTTC.

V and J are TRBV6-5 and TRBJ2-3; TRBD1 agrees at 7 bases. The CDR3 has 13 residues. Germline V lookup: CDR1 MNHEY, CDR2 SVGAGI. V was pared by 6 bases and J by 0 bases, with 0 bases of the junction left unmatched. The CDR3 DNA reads TGTGCCAGCAGGGGACAGAGCACAGATACGCAGTATTTT. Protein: CASRGQSTDTQYF.

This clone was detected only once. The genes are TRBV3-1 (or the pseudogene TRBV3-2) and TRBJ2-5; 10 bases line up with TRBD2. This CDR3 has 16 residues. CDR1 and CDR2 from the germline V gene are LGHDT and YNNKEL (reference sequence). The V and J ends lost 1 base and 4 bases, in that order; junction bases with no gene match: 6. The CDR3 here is CASSQGSASGGETQYF. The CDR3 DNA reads TGTGCCAGCAGCCAAGGCTCCGCTAGCGGGGGAGAGACCCAGTACTTC.